This record covers a single T cell receptor beta chain. These data belong to a study of graft-versus-host responses after intestinal transplantation. With 3 bases clipped from V and 1 base from J, the junction kept 8 bases outside the gene matches. Germline assignment: CDR1 MDHEN and CDR2 SYDVKM. This CDR3 has 17 residues. Generated by immunoSEQ multiplex PCR, the TCRdb table keeps only in-frame clones and is missing some. The profile shows 2,000 to 2,500 clones, roughly 93% of them singletons. The chain recombines TRBV28 with TRBJ2-2; 7 nucleotides line up with TRBD2. Sequencing used PBMCs, obtained about 20 days after intestinal transplant. This sequence was found in a human patient who received an intestinal transplant, so some T cells may come from the graft donor. The CDR3 reads CASSFSASGVNTGELFF. CDR3 coding DNA: TGTGCCAGCAGTTTCTCAGCGAGCGGGGTGAACACCGGGGAGCTGTTTTTT.